This is a list of T cell receptor beta chains from one sample in a study of CD8+CD57+ T cells in acquired aplastic anemia. MiXCR, run by TCRdb on the reads, gives a single entry per CDR3 protein. The data show 190,000 or so distinct CDR3 sequences, with roughly 55% seen just once and roughly 29% held by the top ten. Sequencing was performed on sorted CD4+, CD8+, or CD8+CD57+ T cells (not recorded which) from PBMCs. Receptor source: a human donor in good health. The conserved cysteine and the conserved F or W are not part of the CDR3 here. D genes are given only for firm matches.

v_call: TRBV4-2; j_call: TRBJ2-7; d_call: -; cdr3_aa: ASSPGEGAYEQY
v_call: TRBV20-1; j_call: TRBJ2-7; d_call: TRBD2; cdr3_aa: SARDMRLAEHYEQY
v_call: TRBV15; j_call: TRBJ2-5; d_call: TRBD2; cdr3_aa: ATSSATSGTGETQY
v_call: TRBV2; j_call: TRBJ1-2; d_call: -; cdr3_aa: ASSSEGWVGYT
v_call: TRBV7-6; j_call: TRBJ2-1; d_call: -; cdr3_aa: ASSPGQPNEQF
v_call: TRBV15; j_call: TRBJ1-1; d_call: -; cdr3_aa: AAGGGNRLTEAF
v_call: TRBV29-1; j_call: TRBJ2-7; d_call: TRBD1; cdr3_aa: SVGTGDTYEQY
v_call: TRBV28; j_call: TRBJ2-5; d_call: -; cdr3_aa: ASSSDKRQETQY
v_call: TRBV12-3/TRBV12-4; j_call: TRBJ1-3; d_call: -; cdr3_aa: ASSRDQVSSGNTIY
v_call: TRBV7-9; j_call: TRBJ1-5; d_call: -; cdr3_aa: ASSLYGGGGSNQPQH
v_call: TRBV7-9; j_call: TRBJ2-7; d_call: TRBD2; cdr3_aa: ASSLGGRGLAGGYEQY
v_call: TRBV29-1; j_call: TRBJ2-2; d_call: -; cdr3_aa: SVILRGLTNTGELF
v_call: TRBV7-9; j_call: TRBJ2-2; d_call: -; cdr3_aa: ASSFATGKPNTGELF
v_call: TRBV11-2; j_call: TRBJ2-2; d_call: -; cdr3_aa: ASSLRPPTGELF
v_call: TRBV7-8; j_call: TRBJ1-1; d_call: -; cdr3_aa: ASSLTGAEAF
v_call: TRBV19; j_call: TRBJ2-2; d_call: -; cdr3_aa: ASSWSVTGELF
v_call: TRBV7-6; j_call: TRBJ2-2; d_call: TRBD2; cdr3_aa: ASSSPREGPLARELF
v_call: TRBV25-1; j_call: TRBJ1-2; d_call: TRBD1; cdr3_aa: ASSEYGRGRGYGYT
v_call: TRBV6-1; j_call: TRBJ2-5; d_call: -; cdr3_aa: ASSYGGGGETQY
v_call: TRBV25-1; j_call: TRBJ2-2; d_call: -; cdr3_aa: ASSEGYQLPGELF
v_call: TRBV5-1; j_call: TRBJ2-1; d_call: -; cdr3_aa: ASSSHQVLSSYNEQF
v_call: TRBV20-1; j_call: TRBJ1-1; d_call: -; cdr3_aa: SASAQANTEAF
v_call: TRBV24-1; j_call: TRBJ2-2; d_call: -; cdr3_aa: ATSGGLGNTGELS
v_call: TRBV29-1; j_call: TRBJ2-7; d_call: -; cdr3_aa: SVEVRGSSYEQY
v_call: TRBV20-1; j_call: TRBJ1-1; d_call: -; cdr3_aa: SAGSVMSTEAF
v_call: TRBV7-3; j_call: TRBJ1-2; d_call: -; cdr3_aa: ASSPSEGVEHHYGYT
v_call: TRBV7-9; j_call: TRBJ1-2; d_call: TRBD1; cdr3_aa: ASSLGGQGGYGYT
v_call: TRBV6-4; j_call: TRBJ2-1; d_call: TRBD2; cdr3_aa: ASATSGGYNEQF
v_call: TRBV19; j_call: TRBJ1-2; d_call: TRBD1; cdr3_aa: ASSLVDRAAGYT
v_call: TRBV14; j_call: TRBJ2-7; d_call: -; cdr3_aa: ASSQVRDRKYEQY
v_call: TRBV25-1; j_call: TRBJ1-1; d_call: -; cdr3_aa: ASSEQGGAEAF
v_call: TRBV10-1; j_call: TRBJ2-1; d_call: TRBD2; cdr3_aa: ASSDPKRGRAFNEQF
v_call: TRBV29-1; j_call: TRBJ1-1; d_call: -; cdr3_aa: SVGHPDIWNTEAF
v_call: TRBV7-9; j_call: TRBJ1-6; d_call: -; cdr3_aa: ASSLQGEGSPLH
v_call: TRBV7-9; j_call: TRBJ2-7; d_call: -; cdr3_aa: ASSLDPSVSYEQY
v_call: TRBV19; j_call: TRBJ2-5; d_call: TRBD1; cdr3_aa: ASSRIFKSGTARQETQY
v_call: TRBV20-1; j_call: TRBJ2-2; d_call: TRBD1; cdr3_aa: SARGQGVKRELF
v_call: TRBV9; j_call: TRBJ1-3; d_call: -; cdr3_aa: ASSEDSGNTIY
v_call: TRBV9; j_call: TRBJ1-1; d_call: -; cdr3_aa: ASSVAVLPTEAF
v_call: TRBV7-2; j_call: TRBJ1-2; d_call: -; cdr3_aa: ASSPPHGGEDGYT
v_call: TRBV6-5; j_call: TRBJ2-7; d_call: -; cdr3_aa: ASRRDDANYEQY
v_call: TRBV25-1; j_call: TRBJ1-4; d_call: -; cdr3_aa: ASSDSGTLLTTDEKLF
v_call: TRBV19; j_call: TRBJ1-1; d_call: TRBD1; cdr3_aa: ASADRGPSNTEAF
v_call: TRBV12-3/TRBV12-4; j_call: TRBJ2-1; d_call: -; cdr3_aa: ASMEASYNEQF
v_call: TRBV15; j_call: TRBJ2-3; d_call: -; cdr3_aa: ATSRDGLVGSESSDTQY
v_call: TRBV2; j_call: TRBJ2-1; d_call: TRBD2; cdr3_aa: ASKTGGIEQF
v_call: TRBV7-8; j_call: TRBJ2-1; d_call: TRBD2; cdr3_aa: ASSLTSGNYNEQF
v_call: TRBV5-1; j_call: TRBJ1-1; d_call: -; cdr3_aa: ASSLGQGRTEAS
v_call: TRBV5-1; j_call: TRBJ2-4; d_call: TRBD1; cdr3_aa: ASSLGTDENIQY
v_call: TRBV20-1; j_call: TRBJ2-2; d_call: TRBD2; cdr3_aa: SAAGLAGGANTGELF
v_call: TRBV7-8; j_call: TRBJ1-2; d_call: TRBD1; cdr3_aa: ASSSSGQGYGYT
v_call: TRBV6-4; j_call: TRBJ2-2; d_call: -; cdr3_aa: ASSPTGGGGELF
v_call: TRBV2; j_call: TRBJ1-4; d_call: TRBD1; cdr3_aa: ASSEALQGQGAGKLF